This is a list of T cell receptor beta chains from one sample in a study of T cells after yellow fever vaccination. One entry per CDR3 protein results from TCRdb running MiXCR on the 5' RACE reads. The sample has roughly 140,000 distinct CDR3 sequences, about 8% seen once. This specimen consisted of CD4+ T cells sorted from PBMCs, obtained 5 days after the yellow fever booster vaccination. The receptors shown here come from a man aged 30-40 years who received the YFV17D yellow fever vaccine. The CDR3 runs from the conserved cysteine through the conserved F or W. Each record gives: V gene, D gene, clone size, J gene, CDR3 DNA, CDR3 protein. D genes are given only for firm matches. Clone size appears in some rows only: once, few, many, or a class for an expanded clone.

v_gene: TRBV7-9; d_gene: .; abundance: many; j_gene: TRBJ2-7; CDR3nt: TGTGCCAGCAGTCTACAGGACGAGCAGTACTTC; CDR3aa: CASSLQDEQYF
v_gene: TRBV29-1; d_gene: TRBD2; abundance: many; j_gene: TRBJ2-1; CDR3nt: TGCAGCGTGAGAACGGGACTAGTAATCTACAATGAGCAGTTCTTC; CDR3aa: CSVRTGLVIYNEQFF
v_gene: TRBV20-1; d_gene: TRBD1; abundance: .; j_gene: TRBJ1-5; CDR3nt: TGCAGTGCGAGTGCCGGGACAGCTAATCAGCCCCAGCATTTT; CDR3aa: CSASAGTANQPQHF
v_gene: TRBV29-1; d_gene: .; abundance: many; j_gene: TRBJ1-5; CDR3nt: TGCAGCGTTGGTGGCCAAATGGGACAGCCCCAGCATTTT; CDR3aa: CSVGGQMGQPQHF
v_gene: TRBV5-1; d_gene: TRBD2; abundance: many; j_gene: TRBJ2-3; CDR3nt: TGCGCCAGCAGCCCTGGGACTAGCGAGAGCACAGATACGCAGTATTTT; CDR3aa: CASSPGTSESTDTQYF
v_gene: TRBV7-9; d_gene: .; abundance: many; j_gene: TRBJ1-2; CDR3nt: TGTGCCAGCTCAGGAGAGGGGTATGGCTACACCTTC; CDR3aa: CASSGEGYGYTF
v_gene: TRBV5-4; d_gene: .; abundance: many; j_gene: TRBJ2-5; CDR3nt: TGTGCCAGCAGCTTGAGCGGACTCAACGGGGCCCAGTACTTC; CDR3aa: CASSLSGLNGAQYF
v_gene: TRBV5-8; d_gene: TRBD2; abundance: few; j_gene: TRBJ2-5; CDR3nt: TGTGCCAGCAGCCGCGCGAGCGGGAGGTTTGATCGGGAGACCCAGTACTTC; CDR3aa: CASSRASGRFDRETQYF
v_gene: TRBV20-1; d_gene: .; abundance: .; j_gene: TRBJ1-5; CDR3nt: TGCAGTGCTAGAGATACCTCTACGGGGGGCTTCAATCAGCCCCAGCATTTT; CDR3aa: CSARDTSTGGFNQPQHF
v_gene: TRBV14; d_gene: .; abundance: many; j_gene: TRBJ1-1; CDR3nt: TGTGCCAGCAGCCTCGCAGACTTACTTACGAACACTGAAGCTTTCTTT; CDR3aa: CASSLADLLTNTEAFF
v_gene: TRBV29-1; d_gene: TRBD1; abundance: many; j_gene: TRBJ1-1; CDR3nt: TGCAGCGTCCCTGGTCGTCTTGGGACAGGGAGAACTGAAGCTTTCTTT; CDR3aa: CSVPGRLGTGRTEAFF
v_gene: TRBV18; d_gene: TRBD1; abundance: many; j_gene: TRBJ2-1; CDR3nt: TGTGCCAGCTCACGAGACCAGGGGGCCAATGAGCAGTTCTTC; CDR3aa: CASSRDQGANEQFF
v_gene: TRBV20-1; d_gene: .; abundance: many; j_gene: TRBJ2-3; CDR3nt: TGCAGTGCTTCCCTCGATACGCAGTATTTT; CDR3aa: CSASLDTQYF
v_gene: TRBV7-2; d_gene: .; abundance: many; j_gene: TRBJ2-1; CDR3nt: TGTGCCAGCAGCTTACCCCAGAGTAACGAAAACTGGGGCGAGCAGTTCTTC; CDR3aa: CASSLPQSNENWGEQFF
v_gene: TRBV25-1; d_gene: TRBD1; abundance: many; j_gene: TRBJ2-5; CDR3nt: TGTGCCAGCAGTCCGTCGACAGGGATCCAAGAGACCCAGTACTTC; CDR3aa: CASSPSTGIQETQYF
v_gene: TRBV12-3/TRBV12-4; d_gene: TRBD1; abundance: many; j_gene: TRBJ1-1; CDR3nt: TGTGCCAGCAGACCAACAGGGGCCGGTGAAGCTTTCTTT; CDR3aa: CASRPTGAGEAFF
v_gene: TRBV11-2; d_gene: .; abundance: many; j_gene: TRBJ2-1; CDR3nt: TGTGCCAGCAGCAAAACCGGGGGCTCCTACAATGAGCAGTTCTTC; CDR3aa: CASSKTGGSYNEQFF
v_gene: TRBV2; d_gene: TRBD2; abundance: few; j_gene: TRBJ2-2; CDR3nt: TGTGCCAGCCAGCGGGAGCGCGACACCGGGGAGCTGTTTTTT; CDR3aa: CASQRERDTGELFF
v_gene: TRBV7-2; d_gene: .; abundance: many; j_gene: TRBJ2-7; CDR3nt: TGTGCCAGCAGCTCCAGCTGGGACTCTTCCTACGAGCAGTACTTC; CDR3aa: CASSSSWDSSYEQYF
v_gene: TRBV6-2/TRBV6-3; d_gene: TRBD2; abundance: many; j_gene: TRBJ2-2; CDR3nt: TGTGCCAGCAGTTATAGCGGGACTCCCGGGGAGCTGTTTTTT; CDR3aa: CASSYSGTPGELFF
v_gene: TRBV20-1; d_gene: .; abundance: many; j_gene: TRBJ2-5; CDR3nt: TGCAGTGCTAGATCGGAGGGTAAAGAGACCCAGTACTTC; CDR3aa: CSARSEGKETQYF
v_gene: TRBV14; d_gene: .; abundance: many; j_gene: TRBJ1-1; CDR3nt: TGTGCCAGCAGCCAAGCTCGCACTGAAGCTTTCTTT; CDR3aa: CASSQARTEAFF
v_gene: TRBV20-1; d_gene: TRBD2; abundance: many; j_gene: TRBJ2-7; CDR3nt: TGCAGTGCTAATTTACCGGGACTAGCGGCCTACGAGCAGTACTTC; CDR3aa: CSANLPGLAAYEQYF
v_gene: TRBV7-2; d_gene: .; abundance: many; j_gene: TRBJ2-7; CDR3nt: TGTGCCAGCAGCCGTTCGAGCGGGCACAGGGACGAGCAGTACTTC; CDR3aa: CASSRSSGHRDEQYF